Reported below is one T cell receptor beta chain. All donors came from Russia, were Caucasian and healthy, and spanned ages roughly 6 to 95. A sample-barcoded 5' primer and a J-beta primer mix were used in a second PCR of roughly 7 to 12 cycles. TCRdb called the 5' RACE reads again in MiXCR, with one record for every CDR3 protein. The data hold approximately 600,000 distinct CDR3 sequences, with 58% observed a single time. This record comes from a study of blood T cells in healthy people across ages. V shed 6 bases, J shed 4 bases, and the junction held 21 bases outside the gene matches. The CDR3 loop spans 19 amino acids.

The rearrangement links TRBV12-3 or TRBV12-4 to TRBJ2-3; TRBD2 matches 8 bases. This receptor was taken from a man aged 55 to 70 in good health. Sequences were obtained from blood. CDR3 nucleotide sequence: TGTGCCAGCAGCGCTGAGCGGGGGCGGGTCAGAAGCGGCGCAGATACGCAGTATTTT. This codes for CASSAERGRVRSGADTQYF.